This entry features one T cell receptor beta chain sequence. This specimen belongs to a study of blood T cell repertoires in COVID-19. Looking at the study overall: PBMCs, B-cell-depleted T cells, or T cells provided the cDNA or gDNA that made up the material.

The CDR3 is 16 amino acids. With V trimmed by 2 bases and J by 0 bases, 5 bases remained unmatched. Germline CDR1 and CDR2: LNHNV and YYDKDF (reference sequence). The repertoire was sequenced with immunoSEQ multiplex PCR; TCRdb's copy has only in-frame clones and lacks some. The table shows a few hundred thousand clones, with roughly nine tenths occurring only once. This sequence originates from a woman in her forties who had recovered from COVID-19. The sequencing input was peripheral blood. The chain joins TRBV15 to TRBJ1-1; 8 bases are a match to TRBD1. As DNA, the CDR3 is TGTGCCACCAGCAGATCCGGACAGGGATTGAACACTGAAGCTTTCTTT. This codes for CATSRSGQGLNTEAFF.